This T cell receptor beta chain was recorded in a study of CD8 T cells in Susac syndrome. From germline, CDR1 is GTSNPN and CDR2 SVGIG (reference sequence). The V end was cut by 0 bases, the J end by 7 bases, with 9 bases between. The CDR3 sequence is 12 residues long. RNA, at about 0.45 to 1 ug, was reverse transcribed with random hexamers. A multiplex approach, immunoSEQ multiplex PCR, amplified TCR beta CDR3 across 54 Vbeta and 13 Jbeta. TCRdb re-analysed the immunoSEQ multiplex PCR reads in MiXCR, keeping a single row per CDR3 protein. Altogether roughly 86,000 distinct CDR3 sequences are present, 96% being singletons, with the ten largest covering around 0.62%.

The material sequenced was CD8+ T cells from PBMCs. The rearrangement joins TRBV30 to TRBJ1-2; no firm D call. The TCR originated in a human donor with Susac syndrome. The CDR3 DNA follows: TGTGCCTGGAGTGTACGGGGATCTGGCTACACCTTC. Encoded protein: CAWSVRGSGYTF.